Each of the 31 T cell receptor beta chains below was sequenced from the same sample in a study of T cell changes during pregnancy in multiple sclerosis (dated by TCRdb to between 2017 and 2020). The protocol used for the library was the immunoSEQ multiplex PCR assay. Sourced from immuneACCESS, this table was stored by TCRdb with only in-frame sequences that have V and J called. A share of the clones is absent; for the studies checked, an unresolved V gene accounts for under half, and the remainder has no known explanation. This sample is represented by more than 80,000 clones; about 90% of them were singletons. In total, the top ten clones hold around 1.6% of the sample. The starting material was peripheral blood, obtained before pregnancy. Receptor source: a female donor with multiple sclerosis, enrolled in a pregnancy study.

The rearrangement uses TRBV7-2 and TRBJ1-2, with unresolved D. CDR3 length: 13 amino acids. V was trimmed by 5 bases and J by 6 bases, leaving 13 bases between them. Germline V CDR1 and CDR2: SGHTA, FQGNSA. The DNA for the CDR3 is TGTGCCAGCAGCCCCACGTACGGGGATGGCTACACCTTC. Translating gives CASSPTYGDGYTF.

This clone was recorded once. V and J are TRBV7-2 and TRBJ2-5; D not certain. V was cut by 4 bases and J by 0 bases, with 9 bases left in between. The CDR3 covers 14 residues. Looked up from germline, CDR1 is SGHTA and CDR2 is FQGNSA. The CDR3 sequence: CASSYRRDQETQYF. The CDR3 bases are TGTGCCAGCAGCTATCGCCGGGACCAAGAGACCCAGTACTTC.

This chain joins TRBV12-5 and TRBJ1-1, with 7 bases matching TRBD1. Germline V gene data show CDR1 as LGHNT and CDR2 as FRNRAP. CDR3 size: 15 residues. V dropped 2 bases and J dropped 3; count of bases not matched to a gene: 6. CDR3 nucleotide sequence: TGTGCTAGTGGTTTGATAGGACAGGTGTACACTGAAGCTTTCTTT. Its protein product is CASGLIGQVYTEAFF.

This clone was observed once. This chain links TRBV28 with TRBJ1-1, with D possibly being TRBD1 (5 bases). The CDR3 contains 12 residues. Trimming took off 2 bases at V and 7 bases at J, with 8 bases between the two ends. From germline, CDR1 is MDHEN and CDR2 SYDVKM. Here the CDR3 DNA reads TGTGCCAGCAGTTTAGTGGGGCTTGAAGCTTTCTTT. It codes for CASSLVGLEAFF.

The V call is TRBV15, the J call TRBJ1-1; possible D gene TRBD1, 6 bases. Germline V lookup: CDR1 LNHNV, CDR2 YYDKDF (reference sequence). The CDR3 sequence is 14 residues long. With 0 bases removed from V and 4 bases from J, the gap between germline ends came to 9 bases. CDR3 DNA: TGTGCCACCAGCAGAGAGGGGGCATCCACTGAAGCTTTCTTT. This gives the protein CATSREGASTEAFF.

The chain has TRBV7-8 and TRBJ2-7; 10 bases fit TRBD1. The trim removed 2 bases at V and 4 bases at J, leaving 5 bases unmatched. Germline-derived CDR1 and CDR2 are SGHVS and FQNEAQ. The CDR3 sequence is 15 residues long. The CDR3 nucleotides are TGTGCCAGCAGCTTACCGGGACAGGGGAGGTACGAGCAGTACTTC. Its translation: CASSLPGQGRYEQYF.

The chain is built from TRBV7-3 and TRBJ1-1; unclear D gene. The CDR3 runs 14 residues. Germline V gene sequence: CDR1 SGHTA, CDR2 FQGTGA. The V and J ends lost 3 bases and 4 bases respectively, with 12 bases between them. CDR3 nucleotides: TGTGCCAGCAGCTTGGGAGCAGGAATCACTGAAGCTTTCTTT. Translation: CASSLGAGITEAFF.

The rearrangement joins TRBV28 to TRBJ2-7, with D perhaps TRBD2 (7 bases). The CDR3 is made up of 15 amino acids. Looked up from germline, CDR1 is MDHEN and CDR2 is SYDVKM. Trimming stripped 6 bases from V and 4 bases from J, with 19 bases between. CDR3 nucleotide sequence: TGTGCCAGCAGGACATACGAGGGGGGGAGGTACGAGCAGTACTTC. This encodes CASRTYEGGRYEQYF.

The chain couples TRBV19 to TRBJ1-5; TRBD1 agrees at 11 bases. In germline, CDR1 is LNHDA, CDR2 SQIVND (reference sequence). This CDR3 contains 17 residues. The V segment lost 4 bases and the J segment 3 bases; nucleotides outside the gene matches: 8. The CDR3 region is CASSRGRDRGFNQPQHF. CDR3 nucleotides: TGTGCCAGTAGTAGGGGTAGGGACAGGGGGTTCAATCAGCCCCAGCATTTT.

The rearrangement links TRBV11-3 to TRBJ1-3; D gene uncertain. The CDR3 sequence is 16 residues long. V gave up 4 bases and J gave up 4 bases, with 17 bases separating them. Looked up from germline, CDR1 is SGHNT and CDR2 is YENEEA. CDR3 nucleotide sequence: TGTGCCAGCAGCTCCGCACTTTTGCTGCCCGGAAACACCATATATTTT. Amino acid sequence: CASSSALLLPGNTIYF.

V and J are TRBV15 and TRBJ2-3; 7 nucleotides line up with TRBD2. V dropped 3 bases and J dropped 4; count of bases not matched to a gene: 4. CDR1 is LNHNV and CDR2 is YYDKDF in the germline V gene (reference sequence). The CDR3 spans 14 residues. DNA of the CDR3: TGTGCCACCAGCAGGGCCCGGGAGGCAGATACGCAGTATTTT. It is translated as CATSRAREADTQYF. Full variable domain (missing parts from reference TRBV15 and TRBJ2-3): DAMVIQNPRYQVTQFGKPVTLSCSQTLNHNVMYWYQQKSSQAPKLLFHYYDKDFNNEADTPDNFQSRRPNTSFCFLDIRSPGLGDTAMYLCATSRAREADTQYFGPGTRLTVL.

The chain uses TRBV4-3 and TRBJ2-7; D is perhaps TRBD2 (6 bases). The CDR3 is 14 amino acids. Trimming stripped 5 bases from V and 3 bases from J, with 14 bases between. From germline, CDR1 is LGHNA and CDR2 YSLEER. This chain's CDR3 is CASSTGLHNYEQYF. The DNA of the CDR3 is TGCGCCAGCAGCACGGGACTTCATAACTACGAGCAGTACTTC.

The chain employs TRBV7-2 and TRBJ2-7, with D maybe TRBD2 (7 bases). The CDR3 is made up of 14 amino acids. Germline CDR1 SGHTA, CDR2 FQGNSA. V lost 0 bases to trimming and J lost 6 bases, with 12 bases between them. The CDR3 loop is CASSLAGGPSEQYF. CDR3 bases: TGTGCCAGCAGCTTAGCGGGGGGGCCGTCCGAGCAGTACTTC.

The chain employs TRBV6-1 and TRBJ1-3; possible D gene TRBD1, 5 bases. The germline gives CDR1 MNHNS, CDR2 SASEGT. V was shortened by 11 bases and J by 4 bases, with 15 bases between the two germline ends. The length of the CDR3 is 13 residues. CDR3 DNA sequence: TGTGCCTGTACTTTGGGGGGAGGAAACACCATATATTTT. It yields the protein CACTLGGGNTIYF.

The CDR3 DNA reads as TGCGCCAGCAGCCAGCCTACTAGCGGGAGGAGCTACGAGCAGTACTTC. This translates into CASSQPTSGRSYEQYF. The chain is built from TRBV4-1 and TRBJ2-7, with TRBD2 identical over 12 bases. With V trimmed by 3 bases and J by 3 bases, 6 bases remained unmatched. Germline loops: CDR1 MGHRA, CDR2 YSYEKL. The length of the CDR3 is 16 residues.

The rearrangement joins TRBV11-3 to TRBJ2-3, with 13 nucleotides matching TRBD2. After removal of 5 bases from V and 0 bases from J, the junction contained 11 bases not matched to a gene. This CDR3 contains 19 residues. Germline values: CDR1 SGHNT, CDR2 YENEEA. In DNA form, the CDR3 reads TGTGCCAGCAGCACCATAGGACTAGCGGGGGTATCTAGCACAGATACGCAGTATTTT. This translates into CASSTIGLAGVSSTDTQYF. Using reference TRBV11-3 and TRBJ2-3 for the parts outside the CDR3, the full variable domain is EAGVVQSPRYKIIEKKQPVAFWCNPISGHNTLYWYLQNLGQGPELLIRYENEEAVDDSQLPKDRFSAERLKGVDSTLKIQPAELGDSAVYLCASSTIGLAGVSSTDTQYFGPGTRLTVL.

The rearrangement joins TRBV2 to TRBJ2-7; possible D gene TRBD1, 5 bases. Germline V gene sequence: CDR1 SNHLY, CDR2 FYNNEI. V lost 3 bases, J lost 3 bases, and 15 bases lay in between. The CDR3 sequence is 15 residues long. DNA for the CDR3: TGTGCCAGCAGTGAGGCTGGGCGGACAAACTACGAGCAGTACTTC. Its translation: CASSEAGRTNYEQYF.

This rearrangement joins TRBV29-1 to TRBJ2-3; the match to TRBD1 covers 9 bases. Unmatched junction bases numbered 7, after V lost 4 bases and J lost 5 bases. There are 14 residues in the CDR3. Looked up from germline, CDR1 is SQVTM and CDR2 is ANQGSEA. CDR3 in DNA: TGCAGCGTTGGGGGGGACAGGGATGGAGATACGCAGTATTTT. This encodes CSVGGDRDGDTQYF.

V and J are TRBV7-3 and TRBJ2-1; D is perhaps TRBD2 (5 bases). V gave up 5 bases and J gave up 2 bases, with 13 bases separating them. CDR3 length equals 15 residues. CDR1 and CDR2 from the germline V gene are SGHTA and FQGTGA. In DNA, the CDR3 is TGTGCCAGCAGCCCAGTAGCGAAGCCCTACAATGAGCAGTTCTTC. Protein: CASSPVAKPYNEQFF.

The chain uses TRBV5-6 and TRBJ2-1, with 8 bases that match TRBD2. CDR3 length equals 17 residues. Unmatched junction bases numbered 13, after V lost 4 bases and J lost 4 bases. The germline CDR1 and CDR2 sequences are SGHDT and YYEEEE. CDR3 region: CASSGGTGTSLYNEQFF. CDR3 DNA: TGTGCCAGCAGCGGGGGAACCGGGACTAGTCTTTACAATGAGCAGTTCTTC.

The chain combines TRBV18 with TRBJ2-3; D is perhaps TRBD2 (6 bases). Trimming cost V 2 bases and J 2 bases, with 14 bases left between them. CDR1 KGHSH and CDR2 LQKENI come from the germline V gene. There are 16 residues in the CDR3. CDR3 nucleotides: TGTGCCAGCTCACCAGACCGGGACTCATACACAGATACGCAGTATTTT. This translates into CASSPDRDSYTDTQYF.

The chain has TRBV28 and TRBJ1-5; 9 bases map to TRBD1. Unmatched junction bases numbered 7, after V lost 6 bases and J lost 7 bases. The CDR3 has 14 amino acids. Germline CDR1 and CDR2: MDHEN and SYDVKM. The CDR3: CASRGTGSTQPQHF. The CDR3 DNA reads as TGTGCCAGCAGGGGGACAGGGAGTACGCAGCCCCAGCATTTT.

V is TRBV5-6 and J is TRBJ2-1, with 7 bases aligning to TRBD1. The germline V gene has CDR1 SGHDT and CDR2 YYEEEE. V shed 0 bases and J 7 bases; nucleotides not matched to a gene: 7. CDR3 length: 15 amino acids. The CDR3 reads CASSLGGGVTNEQFF. CDR3 in DNA: TGTGCCAGCAGCTTGGGAGGGGGCGTTACAAATGAGCAGTTCTTC.

This rearrangement joins TRBV19 to TRBJ2-2; the match to TRBD1 covers 8 bases. The CDR3 loop spans 16 amino acids. Germline trimming cut 5 bases from V and 4 bases from J; bases unmatched to any gene: 9. The germline CDR1 and CDR2 sequences are LNHDA and SQIVND (reference sequence). CDR3 sequence: CASSRGGQGGTGELFF. As DNA, the CDR3 is TGTGCCAGTAGTCGTGGCGGACAGGGTGGCACCGGGGAGCTGTTTTTT.

This clone was counted between two and nine times. The chain recombines TRBV19 with TRBJ1-2; TRBD1 might be the D (5 bases). There are 12 residues in the CDR3. Germline values: CDR1 LNHDA, CDR2 SQIVND (reference sequence). Trimming left V 10 bases short and J 2 bases short, with 11 bases between. CDR3 sequence: CATSTENYGYTF. CDR3 nucleotides: TGTGCCACTTCGACAGAGAACTATGGCTACACCTTC.

This clone was counted a single time. The rearrangement uses TRBV6-6 and TRBJ2-3; 11 nucleotides line up with TRBD2. The J segment lost 5 bases and the V segment lost 6 bases, leaving 10 bases of the junction unmatched. This CDR3 has 16 amino acids. Per germline, CDR1 MNHNY and CDR2 SVGAGI (reference sequence). The CDR3 nucleotides read TGTGCCAGCAGACAAACTAGCGGGGGCGCGGAAGATACGCAGTATTTT. It codes for CASRQTSGGAEDTQYF.

The V and J genes are TRBV7-9 and TRBJ1-1; perhaps TRBD1 as D (5 bases). Germline loops: CDR1 SEHNR, CDR2 FQNEAQ (reference sequence). The CDR3 length is 14 residues. With 4 bases removed from V and 4 bases from J, the gap between germline ends came to 13 bases. CDR3 sequence reads: CASSSLLGGTEAFF. CDR3 DNA: TGTGCCAGCAGCTCTCTCCTGGGGGGCACTGAAGCTTTCTTT.

The chain uses TRBV6-6 and TRBJ2-5; the match to TRBD1 covers 8 bases. V shed 10 bases and J 1 base; nucleotides not matched to a gene: 2. The germline gives CDR1 MNHNY, CDR2 SVGAGI (reference sequence). The CDR3 covers 12 residues. DNA of the CDR3: TGTGCCACAGGACAGGGCCAAGAGACCCAGTACTTC. It is translated as CATGQGQETQYF.

The chain recombines TRBV2 with TRBJ2-5; D is undetermined. CDR3 length equals 13 residues. V lost 4 bases, J lost 1 base, and 7 bases lay in between. The germline CDR1 and CDR2 sequences are SNHLY and FYNNEI. CDR3 loop: CASSVVSQETQYF. DNA of the CDR3: TGTGCCAGCAGTGTCGTCAGCCAAGAGACCCAGTACTTC. Filled out from reference TRBV2 and TRBJ2-5, the complete variable domain reads EPEVTQTPSHQVTQMGQEVILRCVPISNHLYFYWYRQILGQKVEFLVSFYNNEISEKSEIFDDQFSVERPDGSNFTLKIRSTKLEDSAMYFCASSVVSQETQYFGPGTRLLVL.

V gene TRBV6-6 combines with J gene TRBJ2-7; a possible D gene is TRBD1 (5 bases). The CDR3 sequence is 15 residues long. Germline V lookup: CDR1 MNHNY, CDR2 SVGAGI (reference sequence). Trimming shortened V by 0 bases and J by 3 bases, and 12 bases separated the two germline ends. CDR3 sequence (DNA): TGTGCCAGCAGTTACTCGAGGACACTTAACTACGAGCAGTACTTC. This codes for CASSYSRTLNYEQYF.

The V gene is TRBV5-1, the J gene TRBJ1-1; 8 positions agree with TRBD1. The CDR3 is made up of 15 amino acids. V lost 4 bases to trimming and J lost 6 bases; unmatched junction nucleotides: 11. CDR1 is SGHRS, CDR2 YFSETQ, per germline. CDR3 region: CASSQEEDREAEAFF. For the CDR3, the DNA is TGCGCCAGCAGCCAAGAGGAGGACAGGGAGGCTGAAGCTTTCTTT.